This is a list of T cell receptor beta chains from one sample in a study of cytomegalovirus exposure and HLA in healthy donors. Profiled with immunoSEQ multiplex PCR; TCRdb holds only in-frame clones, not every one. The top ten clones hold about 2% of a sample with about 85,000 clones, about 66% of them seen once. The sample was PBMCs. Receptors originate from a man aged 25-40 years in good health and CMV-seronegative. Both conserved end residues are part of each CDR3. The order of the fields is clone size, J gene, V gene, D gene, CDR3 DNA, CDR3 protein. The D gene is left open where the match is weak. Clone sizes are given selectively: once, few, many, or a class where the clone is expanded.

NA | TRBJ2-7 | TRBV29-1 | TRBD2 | TGCAGCGTTCGACTAGCGGGAGCCTACGAGCAGTACTTC | CSVRLAGAYEQYF
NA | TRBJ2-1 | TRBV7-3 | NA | TGTGCCAGCAGCTTAACAGGGAACCCCTCGGGGAATGAGCAGTTCTTC | CASSLTGNPSGNEQFF
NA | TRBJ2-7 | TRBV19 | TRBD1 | TGTGCCAGTAGTGCACCTCGGACAGGCGGCTCCGACGAGCAGTACTTC | CASSAPRTGGSDEQYF
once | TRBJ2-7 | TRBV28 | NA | TGTGCCAGCGTGGACGGGAGAAAGTACGAGCAGTACTTC | CASVDGRKYEQYF
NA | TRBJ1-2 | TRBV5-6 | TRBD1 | TGTGCCAGCAGCCGGACAGGGGGCCCTGAGGGCTACACCTTC | CASSRTGGPEGYTF
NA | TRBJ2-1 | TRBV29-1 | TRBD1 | TGCAGCGTTCGGGGACAGGGTCATGAGCAGTTCTTC | CSVRGQGHEQFF
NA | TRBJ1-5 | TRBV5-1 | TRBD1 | TGCGCCAGCAGCCCAGGGACAGACAATCAGCCCCAGCATTTT | CASSPGTDNQPQHF
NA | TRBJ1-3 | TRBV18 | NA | TGTGCCAGCTCACCAGACAGATCCCCTGGAAACACCATATATTTT | CASSPDRSPGNTIYF
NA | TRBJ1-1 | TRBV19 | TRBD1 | TGTGCCAGTAGTGCACAGGGGGCAGGGGCTTTCTTT | CASSAQGAGAFF
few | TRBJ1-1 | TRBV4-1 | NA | TGCGCCAGCAGCCAAATCGGATCCGGGAGGCCTCACACTGAAGCTTTCTTT | CASSQIGSGRPHTEAFF
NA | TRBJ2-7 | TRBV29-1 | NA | TGCAGCGTGCAAACCCGGGACTCCTACGAGCAGTACTTC | CSVQTRDSYEQYF
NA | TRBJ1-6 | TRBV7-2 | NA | TGTGCCAGCAGCTTAGGGGCGAATTCACCCCTCCACTTT | CASSLGANSPLHF
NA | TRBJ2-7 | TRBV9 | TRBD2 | TGTGCCAGCAGCGTTGGACTAGCGGGGGACTACGAGCAGTACTTC | CASSVGLAGDYEQYF
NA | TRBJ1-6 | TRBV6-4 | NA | TGTGCCAGCAGTAATGGCCCGAATAATTCACCCCTCCACTTT | CASSNGPNNSPLHF
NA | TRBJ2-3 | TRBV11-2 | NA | TGTGCCAGTAGGGGGCTGGCTAGCGGCACAGATACGCAGTATTTT | CASRGLASGTDTQYF
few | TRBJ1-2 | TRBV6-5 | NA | TGTGCCAGCAAGGGACAAAACTATGGCTACACCTTC | CASKGQNYGYTF